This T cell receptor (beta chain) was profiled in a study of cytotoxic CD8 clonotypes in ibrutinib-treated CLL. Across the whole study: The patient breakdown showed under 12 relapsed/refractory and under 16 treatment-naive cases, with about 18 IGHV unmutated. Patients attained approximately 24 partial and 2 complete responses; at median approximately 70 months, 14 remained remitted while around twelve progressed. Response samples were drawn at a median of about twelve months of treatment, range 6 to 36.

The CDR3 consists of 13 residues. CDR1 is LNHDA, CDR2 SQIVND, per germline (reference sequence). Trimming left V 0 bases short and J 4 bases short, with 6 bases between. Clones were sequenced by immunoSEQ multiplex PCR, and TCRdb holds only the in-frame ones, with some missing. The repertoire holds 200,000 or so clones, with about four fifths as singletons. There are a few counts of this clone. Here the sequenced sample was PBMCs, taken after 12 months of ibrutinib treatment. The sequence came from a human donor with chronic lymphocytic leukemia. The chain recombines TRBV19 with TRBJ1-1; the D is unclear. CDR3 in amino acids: CASSIDRVTEAFF. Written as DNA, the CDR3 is TGTGCCAGTAGTATAGATAGGGTCACTGAAGCTTTCTTT.